Listed below are T cell receptor beta chains from one sample, sequenced in a study of blood T cell repertoires in COVID-19. Only in-frame clones appear in the TCRdb table, and some are missing; sequencing was by immunoSEQ multiplex PCR. Of about 81,000 clones in the sample, around 80% were seen once. The sequenced sample was peripheral blood. These receptor sequences come from a human donor in a cohort sampled during active COVID-19. Each CDR3 is given with its conserved first and last residue. A D gene is named only where the DNA matches it firmly. For some rows the clone size is stated as once, few or many, or as a class when expanded; others skip it.

16,TRBV5-1,NA,TRBJ2-3,NA,TGCGCCAGCAGTAAGGGGCAGGGCGCGAGCACAGATACGCAGTATTTT,CASSKGQGASTDTQYF
14,TRBV2,TRBD1,TRBJ1-2,once,TGTGCCAGCAGCGGGACAGGGTTCAGCTATGGCTACACCTTC,CASSGTGFSYGYTF
14,TRBV24-1,NA,TRBJ1-2,NA,TGTGCCACCAGTGATTTGGGGGAGCCCGGTGGCTATACCTTC,CATSDLGEPGGYTF
15,TRBV11-2,NA,TRBJ1-3,NA,TGTGCCAGCAGCTCACTCAGGGATAGAAGAAACACCATATATTTT,CASSSLRDRRNTIYF
16,TRBV5-1,TRBD2,TRBJ2-3,NA,TGCGCCAGCAGCTTGATCGTTCTAGCGGGGGAAACTACGCAGTATTTT,CASSLIVLAGETTQYF
13,TRBV10-3,NA,TRBJ1-2,NA,TGTGCCATCAGTGAGGGAGCTAACTATGGCTACACCTTC,CAISEGANYGYTF
16,TRBV11-3,TRBD2,TRBJ2-1,NA,TGTGCCAGCAGCTTAGAAGCGGGGGGTTCCTACAATGAGCAGTTCTTC,CASSLEAGGSYNEQFF
16,TRBV6-6,TRBD1,TRBJ1-2,NA,TGTGCCAGCAGTTACTCGGGAGGGGACAGGGGGTATGGCTACACCTTC,CASSYSGGDRGYGYTF
12,TRBV29-1,NA,TRBJ1-1,NA,TGCAGCGTTGAAGTGGGGCGGGGTTTTGATTTCTTT,CSVEVGRGFDFF
15,TRBV10-3,TRBD2,TRBJ2-1,NA,TGTGCCATCAGAACTAGCGGGGGGGCCTACAATGAGCAGTTCTTC,CAIRTSGGAYNEQFF
14,TRBV6-5,TRBD1,TRBJ2-5,NA,TGTGCCAGCAGTTATGGACAGGGCCAAGAGACCCAGTACTTC,CASSYGQGQETQYF
14,TRBV7-9,NA,TRBJ2-2,once,TGTGCCAGCAGCCCACGGTCCGGGGTCGGGGAGCTGTTTTTT,CASSPRSGVGELFF
17,TRBV4-1,NA,TRBJ1-5,few,TGCGCCAGCAGCCAAGATATGGGAGGGGCCGCCTTTCAGCCCCAGCATTTT,CASSQDMGGAAFQPQHF
16,TRBV5-6,NA,TRBJ1-2,NA,TGTGCCAGCAGCTTGGCTACCGGTCTCAGCGGCCCAGGCTACACCTTC,CASSLATGLSGPGYTF
14,TRBV10-2,NA,TRBJ2-3,NA,TGCGCCAGCACCCGGACTACCCACACAGATACGCAGTATTTT,CASTRTTHTDTQYF
13,TRBV6-5,NA,TRBJ2-7,NA,TGTGCCAGCAGTTCCCTAGACTCCTACGAGCAGTACTTC,CASSSLDSYEQYF
14,TRBV18,NA,TRBJ1-1,NA,TGTGCCAGCTCACCACCGGGAGTGAACACTGAAGCTTTCTTT,CASSPPGVNTEAFF
18,TRBV7-8,TRBD2,TRBJ2-7,NA,TGTGCCAGCAGCTTCGGACTAGCGGGGGCCGCGAGCTCCTACGAGCAGTACTTC,CASSFGLAGAASSYEQYF
15,TRBV4-1,TRBD2,TRBJ2-7,NA,TGCGCCAGCAGCTCCCCTGCGGGGGGGGCGTACGAGCAGTACTTC,CASSSPAGGAYEQYF
13,TRBV28,TRBD1,TRBJ1-4,NA,TGTGCCTCCGTCGGGACAGAGGAAAGGAAACTGTTTTTT,CASVGTEERKLFF